Following are 14 T cell receptor beta chains from one sample sequenced in a study of Tregs in tolerant kidney transplant recipients. Sequencing used immunoSEQ multiplex PCR; TCRdb keeps in-frame clones, though not all of them. This table lists 31,000 or so clones. The sequences come from CD8+ T cells from blood, collected before the transplant. The receptors originated from a human donor who received a combined kidney and bone marrow transplant.

About this clone itself: The CDR3 end falls 3 residues outside the read, so it is completed with the germline J gene. This chain joins TRBV7-9 and TRBJ2-7; 9 bases map to TRBD2. The CDR3 is 13 amino acids. CDR1 is SEHNR and CDR2 is FQNEAQ in the germline V gene (reference sequence). V gave up 5 bases and J gave up 3 bases; unmatched junction bases: 2. The CDR3 is CASSTSGFYEQYF. The part of the CDR3 DNA that was read is TGTGCCAGCAGCACTAGCGGGTTCTACGAG. Together with reference TRBV7-9 and TRBJ2-7, the CDR3 gives the full variable domain: DTGVSQNPRHKITKRGQNVTFRCDPISEHNRLYWYRQTLGQGPEFLTYFQNEAQLEKSRLLSDRFSAERPKGSFSTLEIQRTEQGDSAMYLCASSTSGFYEQYFGPGTRLTVT.

Comments on this clone: The CDR3 end is not reached by the read, which stops 3 residues before it; the germline J gene fills it in. The rearrangement links TRBV29-1 to TRBJ1-2; D possibly corresponds to TRBD1 (5 bases). Per the germline V gene, CDR1 is SQVTM and CDR2 is ANQGSEA. V was clipped by 4 bases and J by 2 bases, with 14 bases between them. The CDR3 length is 14 residues. Partial CDR3 DNA: TGCAGCGTTGTCCCCAGGGCAGCAAACTATGGC. Translated: CSVVPRAANYG. The whole CDR3 region reads CSVVPRAANYGYTF.

Notes on this clone: The missing CDR3 end, 3 residues past where the read stops, is filled in from the germline J gene. This chain links TRBV20-1 with TRBJ2-7; D gene unclear. CDR3 length equals 13 residues. CDR1 is DFQATT, CDR2 SNEGSKA, per germline (reference sequence). V lost 1 base and J lost 5, with 12 bases in between. The CDR3 DNA, read in part, is TGCAGTGCTAGAGGAAGGTTGAGTCACGAG. As protein: CSARGRLSHE. The whole CDR3 sequence reads CSARGRLSHEQYF.

As for this clone: The read ends 3 residues before the CDR3 terminus; that terminus is restored from the germline J gene. The chain links TRBV19 to TRBJ2-1; 9 bases fit TRBD2. The germline V gene has CDR1 LNHDA and CDR2 SQIVND (reference sequence). Trimming took 2 bases from V and 3 from J; bases not matched to a gene: 14. The CDR3 extends over 19 amino acids. CDR3 protein: CASSISPAGGPSDYNEQFF. The part of the CDR3 DNA that was read is TGTGCCAGTAGTATATCCCCTGCGGGAGGGCCTTCGGACTACAATGAG.

With regard to this clone: Read sequence stops 3 residues before the CDR3 end, and the germline J gene provides the missing end. V gene TRBV6-2 or TRBV6-3 combines with J gene TRBJ2-1, with 10 bases fitting TRBD2. This CDR3 comprises 15 residues. From germline, CDR1 is MNHEY and CDR2 SVGEGT. Trimming cost V 3 bases and J 8 bases; bases outside gene matches: 7. CDR3 amino acids: CASSYQASGSYEQFF. The part of the CDR3 DNA that was read is TGTGCCAGCAGTTATCAGGCTAGCGGGAGCTATGAG.

Regarding this clone: The sequence runs out 3 residues before the end of the CDR3; the remainder is reconstructed from the germline J gene. This rearrangement joins TRBV7-9 to TRBJ1-1, with a possible D match to TRBD1 (5 bases). The CDR3 is 15 residues long. Germline assignment: CDR1 SEHNR and CDR2 FQNEAQ (reference sequence). Trimming pared 1 base from V and 5 bases from J, leaving 14 bases between. The sequenced CDR3 bases are TGTGCCAGCAGCTTAGTGGAGGGGCAGGCGACTGAA. The encoded protein is CASSLVEGQATE. The complete CDR3 reads CASSLVEGQATEAFF.

About this clone itself: With the read ending 3 residues before the CDR3 end, the germline J gene is used to fill in that end. The rearrangement uses TRBV6-4 and TRBJ2-3, with D hard to call. The V and J ends lost 0 bases and 0 bases respectively, with 13 bases between them. The germline V gene has CDR1 MRHNA and CDR2 SNTAGT. The CDR3 has 17 residues. Partial CDR3 DNA: TGTGCCAGCAGTGACTCCGAGTACGGCGGTAGCACAGATACG. As protein: CASSDSEYGGSTDT. The entire CDR3 reads CASSDSEYGGSTDTQYF.

Note on this clone: The observed sequence ends 3 residues before the CDR3 terminus, with the missing tail filled in from the germline J gene. This rearrangement joins TRBV19 to TRBJ1-1; TRBD1 aligns across 7 bases. From germline, CDR1 is LNHDA and CDR2 SQIVND (reference sequence). V was clipped by 7 bases and J by 1 base; unmatched bases: 9. This CDR3 spans 15 amino acids. CDR3 sequence: CASTNPRQGNTEAFF. The CDR3 DNA, read in part, is TGTGCCAGTACCAATCCCCGACAGGGGAACACTGAA. Complete variable domain (other parts from reference TRBV19 and TRBJ1-1): DGGITQSPKYLFRKEGQNVTLSCEQNLNHDAMYWYRQDPGQGLRLIYYSQIVNDFQKGDIAEGYSVSREKKESFPLTVTSAQKNPTAFYLCASTNPRQGNTEAFFGQGTRLTVV.

Comment on this clone: The read ends 3 residues before the CDR3 terminus; that terminus is restored from the germline J gene. This rearrangement joins TRBV19 to TRBJ2-2, with 8 bases fitting TRBD1. V dropped 2 bases and J dropped 6; count of bases not matched to a gene: 5. Germline V gives CDR1 LNHDA, CDR2 SQIVND (reference sequence). This CDR3 spans 15 amino acids. CDR3 DNA, as far as it was read: TGTGCCAGTAGTATAATGACAGGGGAAGCCGGGGAG. Amino acid sequence: CASSIMTGEAGE. The whole CDR3 sequence is CASSIMTGEAGELFF.

On this clone: The read gets to within 3 residues of the CDR3 end, and the germline J gene fills in the rest. The rearrangement links TRBV7-3 to TRBJ2-7; 8 nucleotides align to TRBD1. CDR3 length: 14 residues. Germline CDR1 reads SGHTA; CDR2 reads FQGTGA. The V gene end was trimmed by 4 bases and the J gene end by 4 bases; junction bases not matched to a gene: 6. CDR3 protein: CASSSWDRPYEQYF. The sequenced CDR3 bases are TGTGCCAGCAGCTCCTGGGACAGGCCTTACGAG.

Worth noting for this clone: The CDR3 end lies 3 residues beyond the end of the read and is filled in from the germline J gene. The V gene is TRBV5-4, the J gene TRBJ2-3; 8 bases agree with TRBD2. V trimming: 6 bases; J trimming: 4 bases; junction bases outside the gene matches: 7. From germline, CDR1 is SGHNT and CDR2 YYREEE (reference sequence). There are 14 residues in the CDR3. CDR3 bases read: TGTGCCAGCAAGCGGGAGTCTGGATCAGATACG. It is translated as CASKRESGSDT. The CDR3, in full, reads CASKRESGSDTQYF.

Details on this clone: The read ends 3 residues shy of where the CDR3 ends; the end is completed using the germline J gene. The chain is built from TRBV20-1 and TRBJ1-3, with 7 bases that match TRBD1. V trimming: 3 bases; J trimming: 1 base; junction bases outside the gene matches: 3. Germline-derived CDR1 and CDR2 are DFQATT and SNEGSKA (reference sequence). The CDR3 runs 14 residues. Here the CDR3 reads CSASGTESGNTIYF. The CDR3 bases that were read are TGCAGTGCTAGTGGGACAGAGTCTGGAAACACC.

Of note for this clone: The CDR3 is cut off 3 residues early in the read; its end comes from the germline J gene. The chain is built from TRBV4-2 and TRBJ2-2, with TRBD1 matching over 8 bases. Germline loops: CDR1 LGHNA, CDR2 YNFKEQ. This CDR3 is 17 amino acids long. V lost 3 bases, J lost 7 bases, and 13 bases stayed unmatched. The sequenced CDR3 bases are TGTGCCAGCAGCCATGCCCTAGGACAGGGACGGATCGGGGAG. Encoded protein: CASSHALGQGRIGE. The whole CDR3 sequence reads CASSHALGQGRIGELFF.

A remark on this clone: The CDR3 extends 3 residues past the end of the read, so its final part is completed from the germline J gene. The V and J genes are TRBV19 and TRBJ2-7, with D possibly being TRBD2 (6 bases). Per the germline V gene, CDR1 is LNHDA and CDR2 is SQIVND (reference sequence). V lost 5 bases, J lost 1 base, and 12 bases lay in between. The CDR3 loop spans 14 amino acids. CDR3 in amino acids: CASSASGLSYEQYF. The sequenced part of the CDR3 DNA is TGTGCCAGTAGTGCAAGCGGGCTTTCCTACGAG.